The clone carrying this T cell receptor beta chain was detected only a few times. As yet, its antigen is unknown. The entry originates in a study of beta chain features in type 1 diabetes. Study-wide findings and caveats: Across all four CD4+ subsets, people with type 1 diabetes showed modestly shorter TCRB CDR3s.

Sorting gave populations that all exceeded 95% purity. The study reverse transcribed the entire isolated RNA, so it sequenced expressed TCRB transcripts. Read counts averaged about 3.57 million for samples of naive, central memory and regulatory T cells. Generated by immunoSEQ multiplex PCR, the TCRdb table keeps only in-frame clones and is missing some. Of around 300,000 clones listed, about 7.8% were seen once; the top ten hold 0.9% to 1.2%. The length of the CDR3 is 15 residues. After removal of 6 bases from V and 10 bases from J, the junction contained 12 bases not matched to a gene. Germline V gene data show CDR1 as SGHTA and CDR2 as FQGNSA.

The receptor comes from a woman between 18 and 29 years old in good health. The chain has TRBV7-2 and TRBJ2-1; 10 positions match TRBD2. Sequencing used central memory CD4+ T cells from blood. The chain's CDR3 is CASRTTGTSAVEQFF. The CDR3 DNA is TGTGCCAGCAGGACTACCGGGACTAGCGCAGTGGAGCAGTTCTTC.